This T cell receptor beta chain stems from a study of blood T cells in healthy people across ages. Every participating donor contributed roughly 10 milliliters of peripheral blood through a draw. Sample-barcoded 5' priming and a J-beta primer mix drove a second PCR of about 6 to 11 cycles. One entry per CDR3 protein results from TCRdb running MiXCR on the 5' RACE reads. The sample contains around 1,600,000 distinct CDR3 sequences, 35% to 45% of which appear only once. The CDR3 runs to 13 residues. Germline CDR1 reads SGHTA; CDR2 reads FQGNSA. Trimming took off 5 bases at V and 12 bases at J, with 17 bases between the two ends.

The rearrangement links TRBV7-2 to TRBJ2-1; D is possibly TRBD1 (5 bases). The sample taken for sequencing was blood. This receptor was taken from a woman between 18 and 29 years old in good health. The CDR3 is CASSPQGFSRQFF. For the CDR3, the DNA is TGTGCCAGCAGCCCGCAGGGATTTTCTAGGCAGTTCTTC.